One sample yielded the 10 T cell receptor beta chains listed below, sequenced in a study of T cells in Graves' hyperthyroidism and ophthalmopathy. RNA transcripts gave rise to amplified TCR beta CDR3 regions. An initial round of RT-PCR targeting the TCR CDR3 relied on the HTBI primer set. TCRdb ran MiXCR on the multiplex PCR reads and lists one entry per CDR3 protein. The data contain about 360,000 distinct CDR3 sequences, roughly 13% of them singletons. The sequenced sample consisted of blood. Receptors originate from a woman aged 18-29 years with Graves' hyperthyroidism.

This clonotype was seen a few times. The chain links TRBV19 to TRBJ1-5; 7 positions agree with TRBD1. The ends lost 7 bases at V and 0 bases at J; junction bases unmatched: 12. CDR1 LNHDA and CDR2 SQIVND come from the germline V gene (reference sequence). The CDR3 extends over 17 amino acids. In DNA form, the CDR3 reads TGTGCCAGTAACCCGGACAGGATGTTATATAGCAATCAGCCCCAGCATTTT. Its translation is CASNPDRMLYSNQPQHF.

Points on this clonotype: A much bigger clone sits one base away, suggesting this may be a read error. This chain uses TRBV12-3 or TRBV12-4 with TRBJ1-2; D is uncertain. This CDR3 is 12 amino acids long. V lost 2 bases and J 4 bases, leaving 5 bases between the germline ends. CDR3 coding DNA: TGTGCCAGCAGTTTACAGGCCTATGGCTACACCTTC. This gives the protein CASSLQAYGYTF.

This clonotype was picked up many times. This chain connects TRBV7-9 to TRBJ1-2; the D is unclear. The CDR3 is made up of 15 amino acids. The V end lost 1 base, the J end lost 2 bases, and 11 bases lay between the germline ends. CDR1 and CDR2 from the germline V gene are SEHNR and FQNEAQ (reference sequence). CDR3 bases: TGTGCCAGCAGCTTAGGCGTCCCAGCGAACTATGGCTACACCTTC. Translated: CASSLGVPANYGYTF. The whole variable domain, remainder taken from reference TRBV7-9 and TRBJ1-2, is DTGVSQNPRHKITKRGQNVTFRCDPISEHNRLYWYRQTLGQGPEFLTYFQNEAQLEKSRLLSDRFSAERPKGSFSTLEIQRTEQGDSAMYLCASSLGVPANYGYTFGSGTRLTVV.

This clonotype was seen many times. The CDR3 coding sequence is TGTGCCAGCAGCCCTACTAGCGGGGCTTACAATGAGCAGTTCTTC. Protein: CASSPTSGAYNEQFF. This rearrangement joins TRBV11-2 to TRBJ2-1; 10 bases align to TRBD2. From germline, CDR1 is SGHAT and CDR2 FQNNGV. This CDR3 spans 15 amino acids. Trimming took 5 bases from V and 4 from J; bases not matched to a gene: 5.

This clonotype was counted ten times or more. V gene TRBV20-1 combines with J gene TRBJ1-1; D remains unclear. The ends were cut back, 2 bases at V and 0 bases at J, with 10 bases in the middle. The CDR3 runs to 14 residues. The germline CDR1 and CDR2 sequences are DFQATT and SNEGSKA (reference sequence). This chain's CDR3 is CSARLPQLNTEAFF. The DNA of the CDR3 is TGCAGTGCTAGACTACCTCAGCTGAACACTGAAGCTTTCTTT.

This clonotype has a count of ten or more. The J gene is TRBJ1-5, the V gene TRBV7-8, with TRBD1 as a possible D gene (5 bases). Germline loops: CDR1 SGHVS, CDR2 FQNEAQ. Deletions cut 1 base from V and 6 bases from J, with 16 bases between. The CDR3 has 16 amino acids. Here the CDR3 reads CASSLGGGSGPQPQHF. The CDR3 DNA reads as TGTGCCAGCAGCTTAGGGGGGGGATCAGGACCTCAGCCCCAGCATTTT.

This clonotype was picked up many times. The V gene is TRBV28, the J gene TRBJ2-7, with TRBD2 identical over 9 bases. The CDR3 is 15 amino acids. Germline V gene data show CDR1 as MDHEN and CDR2 as SYDVKM. Trimming removed 5 bases from V and 3 bases from J; junction bases left unmatched: 8. The CDR3 nucleotides are TGTGCCAGCAGTACCGGACTAGCGTTGAACTACGAGCAGTACTTC. Its translation is CASSTGLALNYEQYF.

At least ten counts were recorded for this clonotype. V and J are TRBV6-2 or TRBV6-3 and TRBJ2-3; no reliable D call. Trimming cost V 5 bases and J 0 bases, with 6 bases left between them. This CDR3 spans 13 amino acids. Germline CDR1 is MNHEY and CDR2 is SVGEGT. CDR3 sequence (DNA): TGTGCCAGCAGTAGGCCTAGCACAGATACGCAGTATTTT. Amino acids: CASSRPSTDTQYF.

This clonotype was counted at least ten times. This chain uses TRBV11-3 with TRBJ2-2; 8 bases agree with TRBD1. This CDR3 region has 16 residues. The trim removed 6 bases at V and 1 base at J, leaving 7 bases unmatched. From germline, CDR1 is SGHNT and CDR2 YENEEA. This chain's CDR3 is CASSPTGGRNTGELFF. In DNA form, the CDR3 reads TGTGCCAGCAGTCCCACAGGGGGAAGGAACACCGGGGAGCTGTTTTTT. Filled out from reference TRBV11-3 and TRBJ2-2, the complete variable domain reads EAGVVQSPRYKIIEKKQPVAFWCNPISGHNTLYWYLQNLGQGPELLIRYENEEAVDDSQLPKDRFSAERLKGVDSTLKIQPAELGDSAVYLCASSPTGGRNTGELFFGEGSRLTVL.

This clonotype came up many times. The chain joins TRBV12-3 or TRBV12-4 to TRBJ1-5; 7 bases match TRBD1. The CDR3 has 14 amino acids. The V and J ends lost 4 bases and 6 bases, in that order; junction bases with no gene match: 6. CDR3 region: CASSYDRVVQPQHF. The DNA for the CDR3 is TGTGCCAGCAGTTACGACAGGGTCGTTCAGCCCCAGCATTTT.